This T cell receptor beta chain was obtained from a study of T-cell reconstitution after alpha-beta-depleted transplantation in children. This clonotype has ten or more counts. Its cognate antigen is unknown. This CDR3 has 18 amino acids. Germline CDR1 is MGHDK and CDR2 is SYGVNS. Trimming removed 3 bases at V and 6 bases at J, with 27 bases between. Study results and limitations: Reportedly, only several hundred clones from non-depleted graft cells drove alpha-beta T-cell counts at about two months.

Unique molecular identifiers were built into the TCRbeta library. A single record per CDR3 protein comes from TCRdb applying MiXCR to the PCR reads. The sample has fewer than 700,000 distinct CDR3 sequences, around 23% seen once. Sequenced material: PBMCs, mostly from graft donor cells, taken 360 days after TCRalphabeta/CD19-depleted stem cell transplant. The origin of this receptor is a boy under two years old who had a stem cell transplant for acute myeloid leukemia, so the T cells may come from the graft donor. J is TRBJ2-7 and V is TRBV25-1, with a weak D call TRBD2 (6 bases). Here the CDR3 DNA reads TGTGCCAGCAGTGATCCGGGGGTAGGTCGGGGAACAGATTCCGAGCAGTACTTC. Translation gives CASSDPGVGRGTDSEQYF.